These 11 T cell receptor delta chains were all obtained from the same sample, sequenced in a study of γδ T cells in repeated Plasmodium falciparum infection. TCRdb re-processed the multiplex PCR reads using CATT. This table has around 46,000 delta-chain clones, about 1.6% appearing once. Vgamma9/Vdelta2+ and Vdelta2-negative gammadelta T cells were flow-sorted from PBMC for bulk sequencing. The specimen sequenced was gamma-delta T cells from blood. All receptors derive from a pool of human donors (malaria-infected and uninfected, not separated).

On this clone: A far larger clone is off by one base, so a read error is likely. In the same sample, other DNA sequences code for this CDR3. This chain uses TRDV1 with TRDJ1; perhaps TRDD3 as D (5 bases). Since TCRdb gives no J gene, matching the DNA to germline was used here to assign it. CDR3 size: 17 residues. The germline CDR1 and CDR2 sequences are TSWWSYY and QGS. The CDR3: CALGELRPGGGHFKLIF. CDR3 nucleotides: TGTGCTCTCGGGGAACTCAGGCCCGGCGGGGGCCACTTTAAACTCATCTTT.

This clone was seen a few times. The protein TCRdb gives is from a much larger clone and does not agree with this DNA's translation at residue 4, likely a read error; the protein shown here comes from the DNA. The rearrangement links TRDV1 to TRDJ1; TRDD3 matches 11 bases. TCRdb gives no J gene; it was assigned here by matching the DNA to germline. The CDR3 covers 24 residues. V dropped 8 bases and J dropped 1; count of bases not matched to a gene: 33. Germline CDR1 and CDR2: TSWWSYY and QGS. CDR3 DNA sequence: TGTGCTCTTAGGGTTTGTTCCTACGCTACGAGAAACTGGGGGATAACAGGATTCACCGATAAACTCATCTTT. It is translated as CALRVCSYATRNWGITGFTDKLIF.

This clone was observed a few times. The protein held in TCRdb is that of a much larger clone and does not match this DNA's translation at residue 12, likely because of a read error; the protein shown is translated from the DNA. The chain couples TRDV1 to TRDJ1; 9 bases align to TRDD3. Germline-derived CDR1 and CDR2 are TSWWSYY and QGS. The CDR3 is 15 amino acids. The CDR3 loop is CALVGTGGHSDRLIF. CDR3 in DNA: TGTGCTCTTGTCGGTACTGGGGGACACTCCGATAGACTCATCTTT.

Only a few counts were recorded for this clone. The chain couples TRDV1 to TRDJ1; D is undetermined. TCRdb is silent on the J gene; assignment here came from matching the DNA to germline. Trimming shortened V by 4 bases and J by 8 bases, and 20 bases separated the two germline ends. Germline values: CDR1 TSWWSYY, CDR2 QGS. The CDR3 is 15 residues long. In DNA form, the CDR3 reads TGTGCTCTTGGGGCCGTCCCCTCCGGGCAAAAGAAACTCATCTTT. Residues: CALGAVPSGQKKLIF.

This clone was detected a few times. This DNA's translation differs at residue 9 from TCRdb's protein, which comes from a much larger clone; a read error is likely, and the protein shown is translated from the DNA. J is TRDJ1 and V is TRDV2, with D unclear. The V gene's germline CDR1 is GEAIGNYY and CDR2 EKD. This CDR3 is built from 13 residues. Trimming shortened V by 2 bases and J by 6 bases, and 12 bases separated the two germline ends. CDR3 in amino acids: CACDSVGVHKLIF. The DNA for the CDR3 is TGTGCCTGTGACAGTGTAGGAGTCCATAAACTCATCTTT.

A remark on this clone: The protein TCRdb lists belongs to a much larger clone and differs from this DNA's translation at residue 12, which points to a read error; the protein shown is made from the DNA. The chain has TRDV1 and TRDJ1, with D maybe TRDD3 (5 bases). Trimming took 3 bases from V and 1 from J, leaving 30 bases between them. CDR1 and CDR2 from the germline V gene are TSWWSYY and QGS. The CDR3 spans 21 residues. Written as DNA, the CDR3 is TGTGCTCTTGGGGACTCCGGCCTCCTGCCTTTACCGGGGGTTTTCACCGATAAACTCATCTTT. The encoded protein is CALGDSGLLPLPGVFTDKLIF.

By share of the sample, this clone is medium-sized (0.01 to 0.1%). The chain recombines TRDV1 with TRDJ1; 7 nucleotides agree with TRDD3. The V and J ends lost 2 bases and 1 base, in that order; junction bases with no gene match: 10. This CDR3 is 17 amino acids long. In germline, CDR1 is TSWWSYY, CDR2 QGS. The CDR3 spells CALGETRGMDRTDKLIF. CDR3 DNA sequence: TGTGCTCTTGGGGAAACAAGGGGGATGGACCGCACCGATAAACTCATCTTT.

A few counts support this clone. TCRdb's protein, taken from a much larger clone, differs from this DNA's translation at residue 12, likely owing to a read error; the protein displayed comes from the DNA. This rearrangement joins TRDV1 to TRDJ1; TRDD3 is a possible D gene (5 bases). The J gene comes from matching the DNA to germline here; TCRdb lacks it. The CDR3 contains 15 residues. Germline V gives CDR1 TSWWSYY, CDR2 QGS. The CDR3 protein is CALGEAGVSTDRLIF. CDR3 bases: TGTGCTCTTGGGGAAGCGGGGGTTAGCACCGATAGACTCATCTTT.

As concerns this clone: This DNA translates differently at residue 3 from the TCRdb protein, which is that of a much larger clone; a read error is likely, and the protein shown is the DNA's own translation. The chain recombines TRDV1 with TRDJ1; 13 positions agree with TRDD3. TCRdb offers no J gene call, so here the DNA was matched to germline to obtain one. This CDR3 contains 25 residues. Germline V lookup: CDR1 TSWWSYY, CDR2 QGS. The CDR3 loop reads CAFGELKLLRLLGDTRIRKTDKLIF. The CDR3 DNA reads as TGTGCTTTTGGGGAACTTAAACTCCTACGGTTACTGGGGGATACGCGTATCCGAAAGACCGATAAACTCATCTTT.

This clone was picked up many times. For this DNA, TCRdb reports the protein of a much larger clone, which diverges at residue 3, most likely from a read error; the protein presented here is translated directly from the DNA. The chain is built from TRDV1 and TRDJ1; 8 nucleotides agree with TRDD3. The CDR3 sequence is 12 residues long. Germline V lookup: CDR1 TSWWSYY, CDR2 QGS. With 11 bases clipped from V and 11 bases from J, the junction kept 13 bases outside the gene matches. DNA of the CDR3: TGTGCTATCTTTGAGCTTACTGGGGGTCTCATCTTT. Translating gives CAIFELTGGLIF.

As regards this clone: Possible read error: a much larger clone is one base away. Other nucleotide sequences from this sample produce the same CDR3. The chain couples TRDV1 to TRDJ1; D may be TRDD3 (6 bases). The CDR3 covers 19 residues. CDR1 is TSWWSYY and CDR2 is QGS in the germline V gene. V gave up 9 bases and J gave up 0 bases, with 29 bases separating them. The CDR3 DNA reads TGTGCTCTCGAGGGGCTCTCAACTCGGGTGGGGGCCCACACCGATAAACTCATCTTT. Amino acid sequence: CALEGLSTRVGAHTDKLIF.